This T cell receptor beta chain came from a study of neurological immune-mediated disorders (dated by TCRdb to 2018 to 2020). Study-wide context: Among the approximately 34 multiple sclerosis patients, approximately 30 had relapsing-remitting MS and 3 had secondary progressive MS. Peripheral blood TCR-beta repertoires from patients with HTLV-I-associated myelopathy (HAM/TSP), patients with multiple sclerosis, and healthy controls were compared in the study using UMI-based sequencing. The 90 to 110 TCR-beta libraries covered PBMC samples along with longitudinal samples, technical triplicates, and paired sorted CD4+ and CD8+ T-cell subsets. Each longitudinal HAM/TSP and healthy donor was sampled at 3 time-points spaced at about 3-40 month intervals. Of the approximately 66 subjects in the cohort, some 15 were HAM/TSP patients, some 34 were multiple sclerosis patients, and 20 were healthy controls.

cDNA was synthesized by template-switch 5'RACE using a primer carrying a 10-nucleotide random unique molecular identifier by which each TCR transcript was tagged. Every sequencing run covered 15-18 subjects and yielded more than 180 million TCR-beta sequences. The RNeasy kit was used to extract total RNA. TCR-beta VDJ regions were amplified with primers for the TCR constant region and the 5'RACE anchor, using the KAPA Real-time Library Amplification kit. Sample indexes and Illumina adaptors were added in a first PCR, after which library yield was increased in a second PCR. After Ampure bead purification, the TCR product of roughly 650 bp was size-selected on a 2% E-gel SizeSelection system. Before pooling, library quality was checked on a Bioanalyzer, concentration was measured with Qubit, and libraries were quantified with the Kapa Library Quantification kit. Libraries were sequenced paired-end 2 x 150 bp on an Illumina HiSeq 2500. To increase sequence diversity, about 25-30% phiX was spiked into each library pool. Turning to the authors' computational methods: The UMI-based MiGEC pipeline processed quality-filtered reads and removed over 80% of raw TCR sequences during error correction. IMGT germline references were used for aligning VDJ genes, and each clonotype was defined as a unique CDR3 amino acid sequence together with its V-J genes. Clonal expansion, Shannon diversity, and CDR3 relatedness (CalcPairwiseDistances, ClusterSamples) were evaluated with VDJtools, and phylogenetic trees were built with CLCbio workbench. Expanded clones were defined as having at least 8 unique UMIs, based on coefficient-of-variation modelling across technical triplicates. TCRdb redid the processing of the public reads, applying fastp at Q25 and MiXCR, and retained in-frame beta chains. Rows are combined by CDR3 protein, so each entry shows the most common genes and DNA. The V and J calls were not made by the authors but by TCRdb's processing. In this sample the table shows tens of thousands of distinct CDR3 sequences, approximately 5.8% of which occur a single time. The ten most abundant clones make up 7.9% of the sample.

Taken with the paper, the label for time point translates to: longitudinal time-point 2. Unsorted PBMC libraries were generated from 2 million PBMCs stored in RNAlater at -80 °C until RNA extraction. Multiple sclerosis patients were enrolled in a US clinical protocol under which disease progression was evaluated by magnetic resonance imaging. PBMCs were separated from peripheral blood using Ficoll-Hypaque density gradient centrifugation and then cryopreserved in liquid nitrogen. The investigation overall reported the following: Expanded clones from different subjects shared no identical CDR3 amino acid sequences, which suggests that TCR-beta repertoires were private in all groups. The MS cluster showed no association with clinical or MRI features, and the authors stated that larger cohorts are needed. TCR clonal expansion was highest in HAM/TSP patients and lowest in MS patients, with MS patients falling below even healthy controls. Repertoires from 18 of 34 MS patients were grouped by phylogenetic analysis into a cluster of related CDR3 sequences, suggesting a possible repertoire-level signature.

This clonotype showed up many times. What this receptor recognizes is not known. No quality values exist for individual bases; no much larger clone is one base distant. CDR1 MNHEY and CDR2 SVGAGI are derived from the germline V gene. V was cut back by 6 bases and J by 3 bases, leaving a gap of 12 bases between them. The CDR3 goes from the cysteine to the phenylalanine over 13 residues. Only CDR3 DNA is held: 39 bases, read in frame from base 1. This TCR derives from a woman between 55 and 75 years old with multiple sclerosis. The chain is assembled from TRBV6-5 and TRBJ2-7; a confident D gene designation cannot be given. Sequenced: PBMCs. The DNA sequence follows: TGTGCCAGCAGGCGAACACTGAGCTACGAGCAGTACTTC. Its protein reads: CASRRTLSYEQYF.